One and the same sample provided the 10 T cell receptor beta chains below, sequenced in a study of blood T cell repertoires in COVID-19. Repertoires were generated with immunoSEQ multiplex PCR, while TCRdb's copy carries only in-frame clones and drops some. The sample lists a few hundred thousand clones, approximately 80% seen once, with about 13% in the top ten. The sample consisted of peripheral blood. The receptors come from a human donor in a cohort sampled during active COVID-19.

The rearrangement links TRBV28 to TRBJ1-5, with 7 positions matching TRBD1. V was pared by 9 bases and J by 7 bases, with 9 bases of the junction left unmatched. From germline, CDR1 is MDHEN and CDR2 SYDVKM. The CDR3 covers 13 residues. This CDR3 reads CASQGGPRQPQHF. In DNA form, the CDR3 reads TGTGCCAGTCAAGGGGGCCCCCGCCAGCCCCAGCATTTT.

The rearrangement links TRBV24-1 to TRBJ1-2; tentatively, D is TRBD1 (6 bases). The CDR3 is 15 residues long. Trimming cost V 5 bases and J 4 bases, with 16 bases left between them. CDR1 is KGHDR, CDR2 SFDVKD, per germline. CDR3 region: CATSARGRGSYGYTF. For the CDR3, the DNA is TGTGCCACCAGTGCCAGGGGCAGGGGTAGCTATGGCTACACCTTC.

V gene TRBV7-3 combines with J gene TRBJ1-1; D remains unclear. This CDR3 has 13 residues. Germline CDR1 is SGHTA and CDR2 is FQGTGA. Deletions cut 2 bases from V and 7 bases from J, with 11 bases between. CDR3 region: CASSLGRGDEAFF. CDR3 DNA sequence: TGTGCCAGCAGCTTAGGCCGCGGGGATGAAGCTTTCTTT.

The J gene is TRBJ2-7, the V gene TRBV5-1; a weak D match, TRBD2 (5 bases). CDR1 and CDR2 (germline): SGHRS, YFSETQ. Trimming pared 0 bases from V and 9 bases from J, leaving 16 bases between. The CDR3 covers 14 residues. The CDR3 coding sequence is TGCGCCAGCAGCTTGGAGTCTCCGGGAACACCGCAGTACTTC. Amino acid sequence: CASSLESPGTPQYF.

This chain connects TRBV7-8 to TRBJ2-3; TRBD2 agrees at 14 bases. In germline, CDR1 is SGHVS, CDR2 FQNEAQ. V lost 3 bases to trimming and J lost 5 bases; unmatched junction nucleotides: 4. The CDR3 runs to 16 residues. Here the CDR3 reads CASSLTSGGVGDTQYF. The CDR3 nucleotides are TGTGCCAGCAGCTTGACTAGCGGGGGGGTAGGAGATACGCAGTATTTT. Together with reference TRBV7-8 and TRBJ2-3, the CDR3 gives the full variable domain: GAGVSQSPRYKVAKRGQDVALRCDPISGHVSLFWYQQALGQGPEFLTYFQNEAQLDKSGLPSDRFFAERPEGSVSTLKIQRTQQEDSAVYLCASSLTSGGVGDTQYFGPGTRLTVL.

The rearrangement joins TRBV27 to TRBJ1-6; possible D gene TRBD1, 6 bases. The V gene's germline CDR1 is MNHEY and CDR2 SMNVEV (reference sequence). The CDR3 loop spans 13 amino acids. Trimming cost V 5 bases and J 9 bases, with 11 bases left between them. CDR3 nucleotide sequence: TGTGCCAGCAGTCCAGGGGACGGTTCACCCCTCCACTTT. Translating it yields CASSPGDGSPLHF.

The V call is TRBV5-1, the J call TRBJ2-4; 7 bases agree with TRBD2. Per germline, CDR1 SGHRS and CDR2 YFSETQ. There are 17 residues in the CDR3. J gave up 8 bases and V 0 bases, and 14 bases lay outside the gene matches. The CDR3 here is CASSLGSTAGVPDIQYF. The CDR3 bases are TGCGCCAGCAGCTTGGGTTCCACTGCGGGAGTCCCCGACATTCAGTACTTC.

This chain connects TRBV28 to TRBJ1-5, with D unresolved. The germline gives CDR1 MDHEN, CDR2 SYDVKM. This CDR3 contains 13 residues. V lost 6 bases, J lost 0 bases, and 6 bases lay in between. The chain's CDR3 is CASRTRSNQPQHF. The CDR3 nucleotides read TGTGCCAGCAGGACACGTAGCAATCAGCCCCAGCATTTT. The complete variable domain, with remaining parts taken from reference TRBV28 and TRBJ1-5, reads DVKVTQSSRYLVKRTGEKVFLECVQDMDHENMFWYRQDPGLGLRLIYFSYDVKMKEKGDIPEGYSVSREKKERFSLILESASTNQTSMYLCASRTRSNQPQHFGDGTRLSIL.

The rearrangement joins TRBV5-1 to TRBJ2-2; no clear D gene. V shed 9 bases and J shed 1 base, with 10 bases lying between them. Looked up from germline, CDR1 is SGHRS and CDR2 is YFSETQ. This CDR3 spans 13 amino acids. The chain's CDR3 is CATASGNTGELFF. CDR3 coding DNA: TGCGCCACCGCGTCGGGGAACACCGGGGAGCTGTTTTTT.

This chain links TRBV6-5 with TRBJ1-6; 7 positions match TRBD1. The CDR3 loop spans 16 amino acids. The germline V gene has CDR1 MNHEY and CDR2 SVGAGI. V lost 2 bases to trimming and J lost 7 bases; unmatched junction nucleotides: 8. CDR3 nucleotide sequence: TGTGCCAGCAGTTACGCAGGGGACAGATGGAATTCACCCCTCCACTTT. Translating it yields CASSYAGDRWNSPLHF.